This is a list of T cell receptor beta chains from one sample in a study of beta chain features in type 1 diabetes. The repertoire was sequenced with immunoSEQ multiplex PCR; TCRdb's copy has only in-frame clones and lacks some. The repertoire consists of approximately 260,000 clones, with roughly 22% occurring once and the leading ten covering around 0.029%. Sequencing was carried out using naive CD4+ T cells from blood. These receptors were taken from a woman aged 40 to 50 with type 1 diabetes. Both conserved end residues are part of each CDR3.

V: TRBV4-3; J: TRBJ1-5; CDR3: CASSQVGTGGGQPQHF
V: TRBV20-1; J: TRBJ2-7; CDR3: CSATDTHEQYF
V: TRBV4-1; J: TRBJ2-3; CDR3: CASSQDPSSTDTQYF
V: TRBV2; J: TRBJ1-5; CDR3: CASSYRGGQPQHF
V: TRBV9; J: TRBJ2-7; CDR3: CASSVQTGGTIYEQYF
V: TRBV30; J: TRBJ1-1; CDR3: CAWTRLVEGAFF
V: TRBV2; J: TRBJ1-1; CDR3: CASSVKGRNTEAFF
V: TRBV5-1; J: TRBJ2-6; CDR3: CASSSTVSSGANVLTF
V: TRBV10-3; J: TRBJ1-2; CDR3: CAISQDRVGYGYTF
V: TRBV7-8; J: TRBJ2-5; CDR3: CASSFRDSKYF
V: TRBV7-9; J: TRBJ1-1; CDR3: CASSSTVNTEAFF
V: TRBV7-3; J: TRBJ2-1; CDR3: CASSHRDTYNEQFF
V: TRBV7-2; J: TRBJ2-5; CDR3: CASSLDPSQETQYF
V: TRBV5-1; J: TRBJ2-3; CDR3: CASSLGSLPDTQYF
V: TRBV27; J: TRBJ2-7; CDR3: CASRGTGGLGGYEQYF
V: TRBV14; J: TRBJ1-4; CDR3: CASRLTGTGIEKLFF
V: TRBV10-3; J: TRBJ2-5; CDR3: CAISETPRGNNVAQYF
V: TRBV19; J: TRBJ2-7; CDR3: CASSPLAEGPYEQYF
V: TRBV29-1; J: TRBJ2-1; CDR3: CSVETGTGRSYNEQFF
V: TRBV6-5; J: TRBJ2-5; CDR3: CASRRSGETQYF
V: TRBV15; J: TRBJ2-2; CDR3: CATSRDYLAPGELFF
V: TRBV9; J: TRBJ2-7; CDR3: CASSVGLAGGPGTYEQYF
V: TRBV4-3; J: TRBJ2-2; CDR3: CASSQEQGATGELFF
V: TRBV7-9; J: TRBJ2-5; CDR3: CASSPAGVGRGLQETQYF
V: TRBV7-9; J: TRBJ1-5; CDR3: CASSLTGNQPQHF
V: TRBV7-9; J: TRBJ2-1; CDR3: CASSLRSAGLKDEQFF
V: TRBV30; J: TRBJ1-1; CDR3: CAWRGGDTEAFF
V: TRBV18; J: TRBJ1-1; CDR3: CASSLGQGGNTEAFF
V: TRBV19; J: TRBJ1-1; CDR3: CASIGTPYTEAFF
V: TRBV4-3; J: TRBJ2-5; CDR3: CASSQDSTSGGATQYF
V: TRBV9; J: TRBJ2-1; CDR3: CASSVGIAGETYNEQFF
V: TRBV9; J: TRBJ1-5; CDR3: CASSVGTGKNQPQHF
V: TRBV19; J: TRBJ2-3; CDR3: CASSTRGSFTDTQYF
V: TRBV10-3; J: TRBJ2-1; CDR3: CAISERAGTGNYEQFF
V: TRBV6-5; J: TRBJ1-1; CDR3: CASSPGTANTEAFF
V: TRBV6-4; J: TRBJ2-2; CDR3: CASSSLAGNTGELFF
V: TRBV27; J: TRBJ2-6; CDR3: CASSGAGANVLTF
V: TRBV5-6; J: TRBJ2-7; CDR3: CASSPGLTGREQYF
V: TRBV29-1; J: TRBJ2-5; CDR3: CSARRTAEQTQYF
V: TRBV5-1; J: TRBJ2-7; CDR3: CASSPGQELYEQYF
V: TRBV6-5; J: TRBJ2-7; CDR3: CASSYVLAGGEQYF
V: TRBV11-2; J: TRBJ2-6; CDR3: CASSLGRGSGANVLTF
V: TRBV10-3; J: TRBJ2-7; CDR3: CAISESTGGSEQYF
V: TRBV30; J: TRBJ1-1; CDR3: CAWSEQLTEAFF
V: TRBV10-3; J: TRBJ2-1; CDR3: CAIRGGGSYNEQFF